This T cell receptor beta chain was captured in a study of T cells in Graves' hyperthyroidism and ophthalmopathy. Patients were aged 18 to 65, had disease duration under 2 months, and had newly diagnosed hyperthyroidism. Researchers barred patients who had uncontrolled infection, other autoimmune disease, pregnancy or lactation. Diagnosis relied on clinical symptoms, serum thyroxine and TRAb, thyroid ultrasound and orbital computed tomography. Cells are PBMCs isolated from around 10 ml of fresh blood. TCR beta CDR3 regions were amplified from RNA transcripts. Initially, a first-round RT-PCR of the TCR CDR3 employed the HTBI primer set. TCRdb re-called the multiplex PCR reads with MiXCR, one entry per CDR3 protein. The profile shows some 770,000 distinct CDR3 sequences, less than 20% of them singletons. Trimming removed 5 bases from V and 4 bases from J, with 14 bases in between. This CDR3 comprises 14 residues.

This clonotype was found many times. The sequence derives from a young man with Graves' hyperthyroidism. The rearrangement uses TRBV12-3 or TRBV12-4 and TRBJ2-5; maybe TRBD2 (6 bases). Specimen: blood. The CDR3 region is CASSLALGGETQYF. In nucleotides, the CDR3 is TGTGCCAGCAGTCTGGCACTGGGGGGAGAGACCCAGTACTTC.